These T cell receptor beta chains were read from a single sample in a study of T cell responses to AZD1222 COVID-19 vaccine. Using immunoSEQ multiplex PCR, the repertoire was profiled, and TCRdb retains in-frame clones only, with some absent. The sample lists roughly 130,000 clones; 80% to 90% were seen once. Here the sequenced sample was peripheral blood, taken on day 0 of AZD1222 vaccination. These receptors were collected from an adult in good health. The CDR3 runs from the conserved cysteine through the conserved F or W. The D gene is left open where the match is weak. Part of the rows lack a size; the others show once, few, many or a class for expanded clones.

.	TRBV3-1/TRBV3-2	.	TRBJ1-1	TGTGCCAGCAGCCGACAGTTAAACACTGAAGCTTTCTTT	CASSRQLNTEAFF
.	TRBV15	.	TRBJ2-7	TGTGCCACCAGCAGAGTTAGGGACAACTCCTACGAGCAGTACTTC	CATSRVRDNSYEQYF
.	TRBV24-1	.	TRBJ2-2	TGTGCCATAAGGGACCTCAACACCGGGGAGCTGTTTTTT	CAIRDLNTGELFF
.	TRBV30	once	TRBJ1-2	TGTGCCTGGAGTGTACCGGCAGGAGCTCCTTATGGCTACACCTTC	CAWSVPAGAPYGYTF
.	TRBV5-6	once	TRBJ1-1	TGTGCCAGCAGCTTGGCATGGCCCACTGAAGCTTTCTTT	CASSLAWPTEAFF
.	TRBV6-5	once	TRBJ1-1	TGTGCCAGCAGCCGGGCCCTATTGAACACTGAAGCTTTCTTT	CASSRALLNTEAFF
.	TRBV19	.	TRBJ1-1	TGTGCCAGTAGGGTATTGCCGGGGACCCGGCGTGAAGCTTTCTTT	CASRVLPGTRREAFF
.	TRBV6-5	few	TRBJ2-5	TGTGCCAGCAGTTACCCACGCCAGTACTTC	CASSYPRQYF
.	TRBV27	.	TRBJ1-5	TGTGCCAGCAGACCACCTTTGAGCAATCAGCCCCAGCATTTT	CASRPPLSNQPQHF
TRBD1	TRBV7-2	.	TRBJ1-5	TGTGCCAGCAGCTCAGGGACAGGGGGCCAGCCCCAGCATTTT	CASSSGTGGQPQHF
.	TRBV4-1	.	TRBJ2-7	TGCGCCAGCAGCCAAGACGATTCGGGTAAGGGCTACGAGCAGTACTTC	CASSQDDSGKGYEQYF
TRBD2	TRBV28	few	TRBJ2-2	TGTGCCAGCAGCGTCAGCGGGAGGCACACCGGGGAGCTGTTTTTT	CASSVSGRHTGELFF
TRBD1	TRBV5-1	.	TRBJ2-7	TGCGCCAGCAGCTTGGAGTGGACAGGGGGCGACGAGCAGTACTTC	CASSLEWTGGDEQYF
.	TRBV6-1	.	TRBJ2-5	TGTGCCAGCAGTGAAGGAGTGGGGCAGGTATCGGAGACCCAGTACTTC	CASSEGVGQVSETQYF
TRBD1	TRBV7-9	.	TRBJ1-4	TGTGCCAGCAGCTCAGGACAGGGGTCAACTAATGAAAAACTGTTTTTT	CASSSGQGSTNEKLFF
.	TRBV6-2/TRBV6-3	few	TRBJ1-2	TGTGCCAGCAGCCTACCGGGCCTTACCTATGGCTACACCTTC	CASSLPGLTYGYTF
.	TRBV11-2	.	TRBJ1-2	TGTGCCAGCAGCTCAGACCGGACAGCCTACTATGGCTACACCTTC	CASSSDRTAYYGYTF
.	TRBV29-1	.	TRBJ2-2	TGCAGCGTTGAAGCGTTGGCGGGTTCCGGGGAGCTGTTTTTT	CSVEALAGSGELFF
TRBD2	TRBV19	.	TRBJ2-1	TGTGCCAGTAGAATGGGAGTTAGCGGGAGATCCTACAATGAGCAGTTCTTC	CASRMGVSGRSYNEQFF
TRBD1	TRBV2	.	TRBJ2-7	TGTGCCAGCAACAACCCAGGGACAGGGTCTTTTCCCGAGCAGTACTTC	CASNNPGTGSFPEQYF
TRBD2	TRBV6-5	.	TRBJ2-2	TGTGCCAGCAGTTCTAGCGGGAGGGCAAGTAAAGAGCTGTTTTTT	CASSSSGRASKELFF
.	TRBV6-5	.	TRBJ2-3	TGTGCCAGCAGTTTTGGGACAGATACGCAGTATTTT	CASSFGTDTQYF
.	TRBV6-2/TRBV6-3	.	TRBJ1-3	TGTGCCAGCAGTTACCCTGGAAGGAACACCATATATTTT	CASSYPGRNTIYF
TRBD1	TRBV10-2	.	TRBJ1-3	TGCGCCAGCAGTGAGATGAGGGGGCCAGGAAACACCATATATTTT	CASSEMRGPGNTIYF
TRBD1	TRBV15	.	TRBJ1-4	TGTGCCACCAGCAGAGATACCCGGACAGGGGAAACTAATGAAAAACTGTTTTTT	CATSRDTRTGETNEKLFF
.	TRBV10-3	once	TRBJ2-5	TGTGCCATCAGTGAGTCGGGGTACCAAGAGACCCAGTACTTC	CAISESGYQETQYF
.	TRBV27	.	TRBJ2-7	TGTGCCACCGCCGGCTACGGAACCTCCTACGAGCAGTACTTC	CATAGYGTSYEQYF
.	TRBV11-2	.	TRBJ1-6	TGTGCCAGCAGCTTAGTAGCTTCACCCCTCCACTTT	CASSLVASPLHF
.	TRBV28	.	TRBJ1-2	TGTGCCAGCAGTCGGTCTTCCTATGGCTACACCTTC	CASSRSSYGYTF
.	TRBV11-2	few	TRBJ2-7	TGTGCCAGCAGCTTAACTGATTCCTACGAGCAGTACTTC	CASSLTDSYEQYF
.	TRBV2	.	TRBJ2-7	TGTGCCAGCAGTTTGGACGGGAACTCCTACGAGCAGTACTTC	CASSLDGNSYEQYF
.	TRBV28	.	TRBJ2-5	TGTGCCAGCACTCAGGGGGGCCAAGAGACCCAGTACTTC	CASTQGGQETQYF
.	TRBV5-1	once	TRBJ1-2	TGCGCCAGCAGCTTGGAACAGACCCGTTCTAACTATGGCTACACCTTC	CASSLEQTRSNYGYTF
TRBD1	TRBV11-2	.	TRBJ2-1	TGTGCCAGCAGCTCCCCCGGGACAGGGGGCTACAATGAGCAGTTCTTC	CASSSPGTGGYNEQFF
.	TRBV28	.	TRBJ1-5	TGTGCCAGCAGTTTAATTTTGGTGGCTGGTCAGCCCCAGCATTTT	CASSLILVAGQPQHF
.	TRBV5-5	.	TRBJ1-2	TGTGCCAGCAGCGTAGGACGGTCGGGGGGCTACACCTTC	CASSVGRSGGYTF
.	TRBV28	.	TRBJ1-6	TGTGCCAGCAGAGTTCTTGGGGGGGTGTATTCACCCCTCCACTTT	CASRVLGGVYSPLHF
.	TRBV29-1	.	TRBJ2-1	TGCAGCGTTGCCTCCTACAATGAGCAGTTCTTC	CSVASYNEQFF
.	TRBV19	.	TRBJ2-4	TGTGCCAGTAGTATCGGAGGGGTGAACATTCAGTACTTC	CASSIGGVNIQYF
.	TRBV6-5	.	TRBJ1-1	TGTGCCAGCAGACCCCTCCAGGGCCCTGAAGCTTTCTTT	CASRPLQGPEAFF
.	TRBV19	.	TRBJ1-5	TGTGCCAGTAGCCCCGGAGGGGGGCGATGGAATCAGCCCCAGCATTTT	CASSPGGGRWNQPQHF
.	TRBV18	.	TRBJ2-7	TGTGCCAGCTTCCGCTCTAGCGACTCCTACGAGCAGTACTTC	CASFRSSDSYEQYF
.	TRBV9	.	TRBJ1-2	TGTGCCAGCAGCTCTCCTCTAGTACAGGGAGGAGGCTACACCTTC	CASSSPLVQGGGYTF
TRBD2	TRBV24-1	.	TRBJ2-1	TGTGCCACCAGTTCCCAGCGGGAGTTCCAAAATGAGCAGTTCTTC	CATSSQREFQNEQFF
.	TRBV30	.	TRBJ2-7	TGTGCCTGGAGTGTACGAGGGAGGCTCTACGAGCAGTACTTC	CAWSVRGRLYEQYF
TRBD2	TRBV3-1/TRBV3-2	once	TRBJ2-7	TGTGCCAGCAGCCAAGCCCCGAGAGTAGCGGGAGAAGCAGACGAGCAGTACTTC	CASSQAPRVAGEADEQYF
.	TRBV10-3	once	TRBJ2-5	TGTGCCATCAGCTCCCGACCTTTCGGGGAGACCCAGTACTTC	CAISSRPFGETQYF
TRBD1	TRBV27	.	TRBJ1-2	TGTGCCAGCAGCGCCGGGGACAGGGTGGGGGGCTACACCTTC	CASSAGDRVGGYTF
.	TRBV6-5	.	TRBJ1-2	TGTGCCAGCGCAGGCCTCAACTATGGCTACACCTTC	CASAGLNYGYTF